Following are 5 T cell receptor beta chains from one sample sequenced in a study of metastatic and nonmetastatic thyroid tumors. Patients underwent thyroid surgery, and none had received any treatment before it. Through MiXCR, TCRdb re-clonotyped the PCR reads. The table records 20,000 to 25,000 clones, 10% to 12% of them present only once. Sequencing used blood. Source of these receptors: a female donor with papillary thyroid cancer or a benign thyroid nodule (not recorded which). Some clones in this sample may be carry-over from other donors' samples.

This clone was counted ten times or more. The chain carries TRBV7-9 and TRBJ2-5, with a weak D call TRBD2 (7 bases). The CDR3 covers 13 residues. The germline V gene has CDR1 SEHNR and CDR2 FQNEAQ (reference sequence). Deletions cut 5 bases from V and 5 bases from J, with 12 bases between. CDR3 bases: TGTGCCAGCAGCCCGGAGGGGGGGGAGACCCAGTACTTC. It specifies CASSPEGGETQYF. The full variable domain, with the rest looked up from reference TRBV7-9 and TRBJ2-5, is DTGVSQNPRHKITKRGQNVTFRCDPISEHNRLYWYRQTLGQGPEFLTYFQNEAQLEKSRLLSDRFSAERPKGSFSTLEIQRTEQGDSAMYLCASSPEGGETQYFGPGTRLLVL.

This clone was recorded at least ten times. The chain carries TRBV4-3 and TRBJ1-1, with a weak D call TRBD1 (6 bases). V lost 0 bases and J 4 bases, leaving 12 bases between the germline ends. Germline V CDR1 and CDR2: LGHNA, YSLEER. The CDR3 length is 15 residues. The CDR3 DNA sequence: TGCGCCAGCAGCCAAGATACGGGACACCCCACTGAAGCTTTCTTT. Translated: CASSQDTGHPTEAFF.

The table lists this clone with many counts. The rearrangement uses TRBV7-8 and TRBJ2-1, with D perhaps matching TRBD1 or TRBD2 (6 bases each). Germline V gives CDR1 SGHVS, CDR2 FQNEAQ. Trimming removed 5 bases from V and 1 base from J, with 24 bases in between. The CDR3 runs 19 residues. The CDR3 sequence is CASSLGGTPRRASYNEQFF. The CDR3, as DNA: TGTGCCAGCAGCCTAGGGGGGACCCCCCGTCGGGCGTCCTACAATGAGCAGTTCTTC.

This clone has a count of ten or more. This chain joins TRBV19 and TRBJ2-2; 8 nucleotides agree with TRBD2. Germline V gene data show CDR1 as LNHDA and CDR2 as SQIVND (reference sequence). This CDR3 comprises 19 residues. With V trimmed by 5 bases and J by 0 bases, 14 bases remained unmatched. As DNA, the CDR3 is TGTGCCAGTAGTCCCTCCGGGGGGGTAAGCGTTACGAACACCGGGGAGCTGTTTTTT. This sequence encodes CASSPSGGVSVTNTGELFF.

At least ten counts were recorded for this clone. The J gene is TRBJ2-3, the V gene TRBV2; the D gene is possibly TRBD1 (5 bases). This CDR3 spans 14 amino acids. In germline, CDR1 is SNHLY, CDR2 FYNNEI. With 8 bases removed from V and 0 bases from J, the gap between germline ends came to 12 bases. The CDR3 nucleotides read TGTGCCAGCCAGACCAGGGAAAGCACAGATACGCAGTATTTT. Translating gives CASQTRESTDTQYF.